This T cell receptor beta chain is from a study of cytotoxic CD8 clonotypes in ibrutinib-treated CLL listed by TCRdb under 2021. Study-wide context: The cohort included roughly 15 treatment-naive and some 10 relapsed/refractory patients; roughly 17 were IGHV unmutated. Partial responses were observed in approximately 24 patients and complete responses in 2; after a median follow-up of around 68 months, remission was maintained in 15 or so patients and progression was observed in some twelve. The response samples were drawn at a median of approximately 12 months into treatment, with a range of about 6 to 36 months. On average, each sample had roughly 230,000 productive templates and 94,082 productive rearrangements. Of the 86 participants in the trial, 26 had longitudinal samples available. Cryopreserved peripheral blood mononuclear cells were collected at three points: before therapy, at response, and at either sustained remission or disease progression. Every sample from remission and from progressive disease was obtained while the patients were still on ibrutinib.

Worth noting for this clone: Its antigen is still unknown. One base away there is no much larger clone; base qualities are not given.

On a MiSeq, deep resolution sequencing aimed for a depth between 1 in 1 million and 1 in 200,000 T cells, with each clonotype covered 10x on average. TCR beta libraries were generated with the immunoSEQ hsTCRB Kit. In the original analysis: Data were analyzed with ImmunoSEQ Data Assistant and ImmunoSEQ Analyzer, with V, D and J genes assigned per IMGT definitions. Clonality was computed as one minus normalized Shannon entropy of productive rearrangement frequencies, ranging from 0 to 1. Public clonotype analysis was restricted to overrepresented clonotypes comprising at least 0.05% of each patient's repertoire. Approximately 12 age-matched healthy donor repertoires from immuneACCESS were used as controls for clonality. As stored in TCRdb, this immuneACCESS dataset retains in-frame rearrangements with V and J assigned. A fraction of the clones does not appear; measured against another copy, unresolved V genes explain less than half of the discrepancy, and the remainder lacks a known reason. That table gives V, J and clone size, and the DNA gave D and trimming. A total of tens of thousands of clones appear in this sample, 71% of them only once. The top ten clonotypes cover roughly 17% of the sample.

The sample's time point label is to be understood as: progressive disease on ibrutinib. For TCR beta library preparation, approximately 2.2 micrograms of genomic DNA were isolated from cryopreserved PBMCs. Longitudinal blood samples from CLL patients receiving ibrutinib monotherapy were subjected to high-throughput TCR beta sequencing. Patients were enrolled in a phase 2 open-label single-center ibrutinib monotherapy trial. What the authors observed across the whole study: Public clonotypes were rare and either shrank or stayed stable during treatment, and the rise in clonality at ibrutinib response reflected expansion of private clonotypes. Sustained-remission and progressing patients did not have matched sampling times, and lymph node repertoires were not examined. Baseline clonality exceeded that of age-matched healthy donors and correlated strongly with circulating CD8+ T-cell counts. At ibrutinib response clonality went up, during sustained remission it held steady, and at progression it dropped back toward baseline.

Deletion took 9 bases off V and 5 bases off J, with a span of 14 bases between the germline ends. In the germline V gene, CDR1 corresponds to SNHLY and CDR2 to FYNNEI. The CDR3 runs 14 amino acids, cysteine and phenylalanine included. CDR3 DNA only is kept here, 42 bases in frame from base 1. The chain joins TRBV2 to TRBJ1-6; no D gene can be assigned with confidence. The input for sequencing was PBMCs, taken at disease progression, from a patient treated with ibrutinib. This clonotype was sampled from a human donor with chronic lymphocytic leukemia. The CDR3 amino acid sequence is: CARGLSIDNSPLHF. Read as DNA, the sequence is TGTGCCAGGGGTCTCAGTATCGATAATTCACCCCTCCACTTT.